A selection of T cell receptor beta chains follows, all from one sample in a study of blood T cell repertoires in COVID-19. Libraries were prepared by immunoSEQ multiplex PCR; TCRdb keeps only in-frame clonotypes and omits some of them. The sample holds roughly 330,000 clones; more than 75% are singletons and the top ten take approximately 5%. The sequencing sample was made of PBMCs or T cells enriched from blood (not recorded which). All receptors derive from a woman younger than 45 who had recovered from COVID-19. Both conserved end residues are part of each CDR3. Fields, in order: D gene, clone size, V gene, J gene, CDR3 DNA, CDR3 protein. D genes are given only for firm matches. Size values are once, few and many counts, or a class for expanded clones, and some rows have none.

d_gene: -; abundance: -; v_gene: TRBV7-2; j_gene: TRBJ2-7; CDR3nt: TGTGCCAGCAGCTTAGAGGTAGGGGTGGTCTACGAGCAGTACTTC; CDR3aa: CASSLEVGVVYEQYF
d_gene: -; abundance: -; v_gene: TRBV11-3; j_gene: TRBJ1-1; CDR3nt: TGTGCCAGCAGCCCCCCAAGACAGGATTGGAACACTGAAGCTTTCTTT; CDR3aa: CASSPPRQDWNTEAFF
d_gene: TRBD1; abundance: -; v_gene: TRBV27; j_gene: TRBJ1-1; CDR3nt: TGTGCCAGCAGTTCCTACCTCGAAGGACAGGCTAGGGGAGGAACTGAAGCTTTCTTT; CDR3aa: CASSSYLEGQARGGTEAFF
d_gene: TRBD1; abundance: -; v_gene: TRBV19; j_gene: TRBJ1-2; CDR3nt: TGTGCCAGTCGCACATCGACAGGGCCTAATGGCTACACCTTC; CDR3aa: CASRTSTGPNGYTF
d_gene: -; abundance: -; v_gene: TRBV4-2; j_gene: TRBJ1-6; CDR3nt: TGTGCCAGCAGCCACCGTTCGGGGGATAATTCACCCCTCCACTTT; CDR3aa: CASSHRSGDNSPLHF
d_gene: TRBD1; abundance: -; v_gene: TRBV28; j_gene: TRBJ1-5; CDR3nt: TGTGCCAGCAGTTTTAGGACAGGGGGCTTTCAGCCCCAGCATTTT; CDR3aa: CASSFRTGGFQPQHF
d_gene: -; abundance: -; v_gene: TRBV7-2; j_gene: TRBJ1-2; CDR3nt: TGTGCCAGCAGCTTAGGGGGAGCTTGGGACTATGGCTACACCTTC; CDR3aa: CASSLGGAWDYGYTF
d_gene: TRBD1; abundance: -; v_gene: TRBV19; j_gene: TRBJ2-7; CDR3nt: TGTGCCAGTAGCAACAGGGGAGCCTACGAGCAGTACTTC; CDR3aa: CASSNRGAYEQYF
d_gene: TRBD1; abundance: -; v_gene: TRBV28; j_gene: TRBJ2-3; CDR3nt: TGTGCCAGCAGGACAGGGTATCGAACAGATACGCAGTATTTT; CDR3aa: CASRTGYRTDTQYF
d_gene: TRBD1; abundance: -; v_gene: TRBV5-1; j_gene: TRBJ1-2; CDR3nt: TGCGCCAGCAGTTACTCCGGGACAGGGTTCGATGGCTACACCTTC; CDR3aa: CASSYSGTGFDGYTF
d_gene: TRBD1; abundance: -; v_gene: TRBV5-1; j_gene: TRBJ2-2; CDR3nt: TGCGCCAGCAGCCGACAGGGGGACACCGGGGAGCTGTTTTTT; CDR3aa: CASSRQGDTGELFF
d_gene: -; abundance: -; v_gene: TRBV5-1; j_gene: TRBJ1-1; CDR3nt: TGCGCCAGCAGCTTGGATGGCCAGGGGACCCCGGTTGAAGCTTTCTTT; CDR3aa: CASSLDGQGTPVEAFF
d_gene: -; abundance: -; v_gene: TRBV7-3; j_gene: TRBJ2-1; CDR3nt: TGTGCCAGCAGCTCTCCGGGGTACAATGAGCAGTTCTTC; CDR3aa: CASSSPGYNEQFF
d_gene: -; abundance: -; v_gene: TRBV7-3; j_gene: TRBJ2-5; CDR3nt: TGTGCCAGCAGCCCCAATAGGGGAGAGACCCAGTACTTC; CDR3aa: CASSPNRGETQYF
d_gene: -; abundance: -; v_gene: TRBV19; j_gene: TRBJ2-1; CDR3nt: TGTGCCAGTAGTAGACAGGTTTACAATGAGCAGTTCTTC; CDR3aa: CASSRQVYNEQFF
d_gene: -; abundance: -; v_gene: TRBV2; j_gene: TRBJ1-1; CDR3nt: TGTGCCAGCAGTGACAGAACACCGAACACTGAAGCTTTCTTT; CDR3aa: CASSDRTPNTEAFF
d_gene: -; abundance: -; v_gene: TRBV5-1; j_gene: TRBJ2-3; CDR3nt: TGCGCCAGCAGCTTGGTAGACTATCTCACAGATACGCAGTATTTT; CDR3aa: CASSLVDYLTDTQYF
d_gene: -; abundance: -; v_gene: TRBV11-3; j_gene: TRBJ2-7; CDR3nt: TGTGCCAGCAGCTTAGTCCGTCCCCCCTACGAGCAGTACTTC; CDR3aa: CASSLVRPPYEQYF
d_gene: -; abundance: -; v_gene: TRBV11-2; j_gene: TRBJ2-5; CDR3nt: TGTGCCAGCAGCCCTCAAGAGACCCAGTACTTC; CDR3aa: CASSPQETQYF
d_gene: -; abundance: -; v_gene: TRBV10-3; j_gene: TRBJ1-1; CDR3nt: TGTGCCATCAGTCATCCGGACAGGAACACTGAAGCTTTCTTT; CDR3aa: CAISHPDRNTEAFF
d_gene: -; abundance: -; v_gene: TRBV28; j_gene: TRBJ1-4; CDR3nt: TGTGCCAGCAGCAACACCGAGGGGAGGAAGGATGAAAAACTGTTTTTT; CDR3aa: CASSNTEGRKDEKLFF
d_gene: TRBD2; abundance: -; v_gene: TRBV5-1; j_gene: TRBJ2-1; CDR3nt: TGCGCCAGCAGCTTGGGTGGGCGGGGGAAAAATGAGCAGTTCTTC; CDR3aa: CASSLGGRGKNEQFF
d_gene: -; abundance: -; v_gene: TRBV18; j_gene: TRBJ2-1; CDR3nt: TGTGCCAGCTCACCACCAGGTGGGGGGGCCCACAATGAGCAGTTCTTC; CDR3aa: CASSPPGGGAHNEQFF
d_gene: TRBD1; abundance: -; v_gene: TRBV13; j_gene: TRBJ1-1; CDR3nt: TGTGCCAGCAGCGATTGGACAGGGGGCATGGACACTGAAGCTTTCTTT; CDR3aa: CASSDWTGGMDTEAFF
d_gene: -; abundance: -; v_gene: TRBV4-3; j_gene: TRBJ2-3; CDR3nt: TGCGCCAGCAGCCAAGGACTGGGAGATACGCAGTATTTT; CDR3aa: CASSQGLGDTQYF
d_gene: -; abundance: -; v_gene: TRBV19; j_gene: TRBJ1-3; CDR3nt: TGTGCCAGTAGTATGGCGGGGCGCTCTGGAAACACCATATATTTT; CDR3aa: CASSMAGRSGNTIYF
d_gene: -; abundance: -; v_gene: TRBV7-9; j_gene: TRBJ1-3; CDR3nt: TGTGCCAGCAGCTTTCAGGGGAGCTCTGGAAACACCATATATTTT; CDR3aa: CASSFQGSSGNTIYF
d_gene: -; abundance: once; v_gene: TRBV9; j_gene: TRBJ2-3; CDR3nt: TGTGCCAGCAGCGTAGGGCAGTCATCCACGGATACGCAGTATTTT; CDR3aa: CASSVGQSSTDTQYF
d_gene: -; abundance: -; v_gene: TRBV6-5; j_gene: TRBJ2-7; CDR3nt: TGTGCCAGCAGTTACTCGCCGCTAATGGGCGACGAGCAGTACTTC; CDR3aa: CASSYSPLMGDEQYF
d_gene: -; abundance: -; v_gene: TRBV7-2; j_gene: TRBJ1-2; CDR3nt: TGTGCCAGCAGCTCCGTCTCTATGTATGGCTACACCTTC; CDR3aa: CASSSVSMYGYTF
d_gene: -; abundance: -; v_gene: TRBV16; j_gene: TRBJ1-6; CDR3nt: TGTGCCAGCAGCCACGTTAGGGTCAAAGGGGGTTCACCCCTCCACTTT; CDR3aa: CASSHVRVKGGSPLHF
d_gene: TRBD1; abundance: -; v_gene: TRBV6-5; j_gene: TRBJ1-6; CDR3nt: TGTGCCAGCAATCCCGACAGGGGGCTTGGTACACCCCTCCACTTT; CDR3aa: CASNPDRGLGTPLHF
d_gene: TRBD1; abundance: -; v_gene: TRBV23-1; j_gene: TRBJ1-5; CDR3nt: TGCGCCAGCAGTCTCAAACCCGACAGGGGAGCCCTTTGGGGCAATCAGCCCCAGCATTTT; CDR3aa: CASSLKPDRGALWGNQPQHF
d_gene: -; abundance: -; v_gene: TRBV20-1; j_gene: TRBJ1-2; CDR3nt: TGCAGCCAGGGGACGGACTATGGCTACACCTTC; CDR3aa: CSQGTDYGYTF
d_gene: TRBD2; abundance: -; v_gene: TRBV28; j_gene: TRBJ2-1; CDR3nt: TGTGCCAGCAGTTCCTGGGGACTAGCGGGGGGGCCGGGTGAGCAGTTCTTC; CDR3aa: CASSSWGLAGGPGEQFF
d_gene: -; abundance: -; v_gene: TRBV5-3; j_gene: TRBJ1-5; CDR3nt: TGTGCCAGAAGCTTCCCCTCCGAGGACAAGGAACAGCCCCAGCATTTT; CDR3aa: CARSFPSEDKEQPQHF
d_gene: -; abundance: -; v_gene: TRBV9; j_gene: TRBJ2-2; CDR3nt: TGTGCCAGCAGCCGGGGACAAAACACCGGGGAGCTGTTTTTT; CDR3aa: CASSRGQNTGELFF
d_gene: -; abundance: -; v_gene: TRBV19; j_gene: TRBJ1-6; CDR3nt: TGTGCCAGTAGTATAGGGGGAGGCAGGTCACCCCTCCACTTT; CDR3aa: CASSIGGGRSPLHF
d_gene: TRBD1; abundance: -; v_gene: TRBV10-3; j_gene: TRBJ2-1; CDR3nt: TGTGCCATCAGAGGACAGGGAGGCCACAATGAGCAGTTCTTC; CDR3aa: CAIRGQGGHNEQFF
d_gene: TRBD1; abundance: -; v_gene: TRBV29-1; j_gene: TRBJ2-7; CDR3nt: TGCAGCGTTCGGACAGGGACCTCCTACGAGCAGTACTTC; CDR3aa: CSVRTGTSYEQYF
d_gene: TRBD1; abundance: -; v_gene: TRBV19; j_gene: TRBJ1-3; CDR3nt: TGTGCCAGTAGTCTACGACAGGGGGCCGTTGCTGGAAACACCATATATTTT; CDR3aa: CASSLRQGAVAGNTIYF
d_gene: TRBD2; abundance: -; v_gene: TRBV11-2; j_gene: TRBJ2-1; CDR3nt: TGTGCCAGCAGCTCCCAGACAATAGCTAGCGGGCAGTTCTTC; CDR3aa: CASSSQTIASGQFF
d_gene: TRBD1; abundance: -; v_gene: TRBV7-9; j_gene: TRBJ1-5; CDR3nt: TGTGCCAGCAGCGCAGGGGGTCAGCCCCAGCATTTT; CDR3aa: CASSAGGQPQHF
d_gene: -; abundance: -; v_gene: TRBV4-1; j_gene: TRBJ2-1; CDR3nt: TGCGCCAGCAGCCAGGAGACCACCAATGAGCAGTTCTTC; CDR3aa: CASSQETTNEQFF
d_gene: -; abundance: -; v_gene: TRBV30; j_gene: TRBJ1-1; CDR3nt: TGTGCCTGGAGTGCACAGGGAAACACTGAAGCTTTCTTT; CDR3aa: CAWSAQGNTEAFF
d_gene: -; abundance: -; v_gene: TRBV28; j_gene: TRBJ1-2; CDR3nt: TGTGCCAGCAGTTCGACTGTTAACTATGGCTACACCTTC; CDR3aa: CASSSTVNYGYTF
d_gene: -; abundance: -; v_gene: TRBV9; j_gene: TRBJ2-1; CDR3nt: TGTGCCAGCAATTACCTCGGGGGACACAATGAGCAGTTCTTC; CDR3aa: CASNYLGGHNEQFF
d_gene: TRBD1; abundance: -; v_gene: TRBV6-5; j_gene: TRBJ1-6; CDR3nt: TGTGCCAGCAGGGACGGACAGGGGAATTCACCCCTCCACTTT; CDR3aa: CASRDGQGNSPLHF